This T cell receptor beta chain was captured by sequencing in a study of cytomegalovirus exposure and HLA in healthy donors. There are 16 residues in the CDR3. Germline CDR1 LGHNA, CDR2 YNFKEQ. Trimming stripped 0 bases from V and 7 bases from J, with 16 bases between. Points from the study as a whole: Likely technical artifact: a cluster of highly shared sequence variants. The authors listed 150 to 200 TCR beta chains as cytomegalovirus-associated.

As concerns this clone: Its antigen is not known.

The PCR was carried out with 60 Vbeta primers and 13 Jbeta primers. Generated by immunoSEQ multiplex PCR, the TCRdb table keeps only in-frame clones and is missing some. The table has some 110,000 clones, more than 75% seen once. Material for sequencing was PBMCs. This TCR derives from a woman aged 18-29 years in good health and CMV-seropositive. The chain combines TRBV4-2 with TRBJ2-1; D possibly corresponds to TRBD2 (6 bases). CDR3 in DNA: TGTGCCAGCAGCCAAGAGCGTGGCGGGGTAAGGAATGAGCAGTTCTTC. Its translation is CASSQERGGVRNEQFF.